Listed below are T cell receptor beta chains from one sample, sequenced in a study of Graves' ophthalmopathy and Graves' hyperthyroidism. TCRdb independently ran MiXCR on the multiplex PCR reads; one entry per CDR3 protein. The sample holds about 57,000 distinct CDR3 sequences; less than 65% are singletons and the top ten take roughly 5%. The source material was peripheral blood. The receptors were gathered from an adult woman with Graves' ophthalmopathy. CDR3s include the opening cysteine and the closing phenylalanine or tryptophan. A D gene is named only where the DNA matches it firmly. Rows give clone size only sometimes, using once, few, many, or a class for an expanded clone.

J: TRBJ2-5
D: .
V: TRBV6-6
size: .
DNA: TGTGTCAGCCTGGCCCATGAGACCCAGTACTTC
CDR3: CVSLAHETQYF

J: TRBJ2-7
D: TRBD1
V: TRBV12-3/TRBV12-4
size: few
DNA: TGTGCCAGCAGCGTGGACAGGGTGGACGAGCAGTACTTC
CDR3: CASSVDRVDEQYF

J: TRBJ2-4
D: .
V: TRBV28
size: many
DNA: TGTGCCAGCAGCACGACGGACTTTATAGCCAAAAACATTCAGTACTTC
CDR3: CASSTTDFIAKNIQYF

J: TRBJ2-5
D: .
V: TRBV20-1
size: .
DNA: TGCAGTGGTTCGGGGACCCAGTACTTC
CDR3: CSGSGTQYF

J: TRBJ1-5
D: TRBD1
V: TRBV20-1
size: many
DNA: TGCAGTGCTAGAGTGGCAGGGGGCCAGCCCCAGCATTTT
CDR3: CSARVAGGQPQHF

J: TRBJ1-2
D: .
V: TRBV19
size: .
DNA: TGTGCCAGTAGTATAGGACAGGACTATCTCGGGGGCTACACCTTC
CDR3: CASSIGQDYLGGYTF

J: TRBJ1-5
D: TRBD1
V: TRBV19
size: many
DNA: TGTGCCAGGAGAAAGGGGGCTTGGGAGCCCCAGCATTTT
CDR3: CARRKGAWEPQHF

J: TRBJ2-7
D: TRBD2
V: TRBV15
size: once
DNA: TGTGCCACCAGCAGCTTAGGGGCACTAGCGGGAGAAGAGCAGTACTTC
CDR3: CATSSLGALAGEEQYF

J: TRBJ1-1
D: TRBD1
V: TRBV20-1
size: .
DNA: TGCAGTGCTACCGCGGGACAGAGGGCCAACTCTGAAGCTTTCTTT
CDR3: CSATAGQRANSEAFF

J: TRBJ2-1
D: .
V: TRBV4-3
size: few
DNA: TGCGCCAGCAGCCAAGATATCGGACCAGGGGGGGGCTCCTACAATGAGCAGTTCTTC
CDR3: CASSQDIGPGGGSYNEQFF

J: TRBJ2-7
D: TRBD1
V: TRBV20-1
size: .
DNA: TGCAGTGCTACCAGACAGGGGGCGGGGGAGCAGTACTTC
CDR3: CSATRQGAGEQYF

J: TRBJ2-5
D: .
V: TRBV11-2
size: .
DNA: TGTGCCAGCAGCCTCGGGGGTGGGGGGAAGACCCAGTACTTC
CDR3: CASSLGGGGKTQYF

J: TRBJ2-7
D: TRBD1
V: TRBV5-1
size: .
DNA: TGCGCCAGCAGCTTCGGGACAGGGGGCGACGAGCAGTACTTC
CDR3: CASSFGTGGDEQYF

J: TRBJ2-1
D: .
V: TRBV29-1
size: .
DNA: TGCAGCGTTGAGGGGATGGGGGGTTCCTACAATGAGCAGTTCTTC
CDR3: CSVEGMGGSYNEQFF

J: TRBJ2-3
D: .
V: TRBV25-1
size: .
DNA: TGTGCCAGCAGTGAATGGTCCGGGTTGACGGATACGCAGTATTTT
CDR3: CASSEWSGLTDTQYF

J: TRBJ2-7
D: TRBD2
V: TRBV20-1
size: many
DNA: TGCAGTCTCGCCTGGACTAGCAGCCCCTACGAGCAGTACTTC
CDR3: CSLAWTSSPYEQYF

J: TRBJ2-1
D: .
V: TRBV7-2
size: many
DNA: TGTGCCAGCAGCTTATCCCGCCCCCCTCCTAGGGGCTCGATCCTCTACAATGAGCAGTTCTTC
CDR3: CASSLSRPPPRGSILYNEQFF

J: TRBJ2-2
D: .
V: TRBV20-1
size: .
DNA: TGCAGTGCTAGAGGCCGGGACACGAACACCGGGGAGCTGTTTTTT
CDR3: CSARGRDTNTGELFF

J: TRBJ2-4
D: TRBD1
V: TRBV20-1
size: .
DNA: TGCAGTGCTATTCGAACTGGGACAGGGCAAAACATTCAGTACTTC
CDR3: CSAIRTGTGQNIQYF

J: TRBJ1-1
D: .
V: TRBV7-9
size: .
DNA: TGTGCCAGCAGCTTAACCCAGGGCATGAACACTGAAGCTTTCTTT
CDR3: CASSLTQGMNTEAFF

J: TRBJ2-5
D: TRBD1
V: TRBV6-5
size: many
DNA: TGTGCCAGCAGCCGAGGGACAGGGCAAGAGACCCAGTACTTC
CDR3: CASSRGTGQETQYF

J: TRBJ2-3
D: .
V: TRBV29-1
size: .
DNA: TGCAGCGTTGTGGGTTATCCTTTCACAGATACGCAGTATTTT
CDR3: CSVVGYPFTDTQYF

J: TRBJ2-7
D: TRBD2
V: TRBV5-1
size: .
DNA: TGCGCCAGCAGCCCCCGGCCGGGACTAGCGGGATACGAGCAGTACTTC
CDR3: CASSPRPGLAGYEQYF

J: TRBJ1-1
D: TRBD1
V: TRBV2
size: .
DNA: TGTGCCACACAGACGACAGGGAGGGGGCAAGCTTTCTTT
CDR3: CATQTTGRGQAFF

J: TRBJ1-2
D: .
V: TRBV7-9
size: many
DNA: TGTGCCAGCAGCTTAGAACGGGAGGTCTATGGCTACACCTTC
CDR3: CASSLEREVYGYTF

J: TRBJ2-5
D: TRBD2
V: TRBV7-8
size: .
DNA: TGTGCCAGCAGCTCCCCGGTGACTAGCGGGGGGCCCACCCAACGGGAGACCCAGTACTTC
CDR3: CASSSPVTSGGPTQRETQYF

J: TRBJ2-1
D: .
V: TRBV2
size: .
DNA: TGTGCCAGCAATGGGAGGAAGGCAGATACGCAGTTCTTC
CDR3: CASNGRKADTQFF

J: TRBJ2-7
D: .
V: TRBV15
size: few
DNA: TGTGCCACCAGCAGAGATCGTCCCTACGAGCAGTACTTC
CDR3: CATSRDRPYEQYF

J: TRBJ2-3
D: TRBD2
V: TRBV9
size: .
DNA: TGTGCTGGGGCCCATCCGACTAGCGGGAGGGCCACAGGGGATACGCAGTATTTT
CDR3: CAGAHPTSGRATGDTQYF

J: TRBJ2-2
D: .
V: TRBV7-3
size: once
DNA: TGTGCCAGCAGCTTAACGGGAGGGTTTTTT
CDR3: CASSLTGGFF

J: TRBJ2-7
D: TRBD2
V: TRBV5-1
size: .
DNA: TGCGCCAGCAGCTTGACTAGCGGGATTTACGAGCAGTACTTC
CDR3: CASSLTSGIYEQYF

J: TRBJ1-1
D: .
V: TRBV7-2
size: once
DNA: TGTGCCAGCACCCCGGGGCCAGATAATGAAGCTTTCTTT
CDR3: CASTPGPDNEAFF

J: TRBJ1-5
D: TRBD1
V: TRBV19
size: .
DNA: TGTGCCACCGGGACAGGGGGCAACAATCAGCCCCAGCATTTT
CDR3: CATGTGGNNQPQHF

J: TRBJ1-3
D: .
V: TRBV12-3/TRBV12-4
size: many
DNA: TGTGCCAGCACCACAGGGCTACTCTCTGGAAACACCATATATTTT
CDR3: CASTTGLLSGNTIYF

J: TRBJ2-3
D: .
V: TRBV2
size: .
DNA: TGTGCCAGAAGGGGGGGCACAGATACGCAGTATTTT
CDR3: CARRGGTDTQYF

J: TRBJ2-7
D: .
V: TRBV6-5
size: many
DNA: TGTGCCAGCAGGAGTAGTACGGGGGAGCAGTACTTC
CDR3: CASRSSTGEQYF

J: TRBJ2-7
D: TRBD2
V: TRBV11-2
size: many
DNA: TGTGCCAGCAGTCCCCAGGGAGCGGGAGTTGAAGAGCAGTACTTC
CDR3: CASSPQGAGVEEQYF

J: TRBJ1-1
D: .
V: TRBV5-6
size: medium-sized
DNA: TGTGCCAGCAGCCTCGGCGCGGACGGGGTTAGGACTGAAGCTTTCTTT
CDR3: CASSLGADGVRTEAFF

J: TRBJ2-1
D: .
V: TRBV27
size: many
DNA: TGTGCCAGCAGTTTTTCCGGTAATGAGCAGTTCTTC
CDR3: CASSFSGNEQFF

J: TRBJ1-1
D: .
V: TRBV7-3
size: .
DNA: TGTGCCAGCAGCTTACGGATGGACACTGAAGCTTTCTTT
CDR3: CASSLRMDTEAFF

J: TRBJ2-3
D: .
V: TRBV5-1
size: once
DNA: TGCGCCAGCATGAGACAGGAACTCACAGATACGCTGTATTTC
CDR3: CASMRQELTDTLYF

J: TRBJ1-1
D: .
V: TRBV2
size: .
DNA: TGTGCCAGCAGTCTTGATGGAAACACCGGCACTGAAGCTTTCTTT
CDR3: CASSLDGNTGTEAFF

J: TRBJ1-2
D: .
V: TRBV29-1
size: .
DNA: TGCAGCGTTGCCGGCAGGAGGTATGGCTACACCTTC
CDR3: CSVAGRRYGYTF

J: TRBJ2-5
D: TRBD2
V: TRBV7-3
size: .
DNA: TGTGCCAGCACCCTGTTTAGCGGGTACCAAGAGACCCAGTACTTC
CDR3: CASTLFSGYQETQYF

J: TRBJ1-3
D: TRBD1
V: TRBV3-1
size: few
DNA: TGTGCCAGCAGCCAATTACAGGGGGCTGGAAACACCATATATTTT
CDR3: CASSQLQGAGNTIYF

J: TRBJ2-2
D: TRBD1
V: TRBV12-3/TRBV12-4
size: many
DNA: TGTGCCAGCAGTCTGGGACAGACTACTAACACCGGGGAGCTGTTTTTT
CDR3: CASSLGQTTNTGELFF

J: TRBJ2-1
D: .
V: TRBV20-1
size: many
DNA: TGCAGTGCTAGAGATGGGACACACAATGAGCAGTTCTTC
CDR3: CSARDGTHNEQFF

J: TRBJ2-3
D: .
V: TRBV9
size: .
DNA: TGTGCCAGCGACCGGGGGCTAGATGTCAATGAGCAGTATTTT
CDR3: CASDRGLDVNEQYF

J: TRBJ2-1
D: TRBD2
V: TRBV20-1
size: .
DNA: TGCAGTGCTAGAGGTGCCCCGGGACTAGCGGGTTCGACCTACAATGAGCAGTTCTTC
CDR3: CSARGAPGLAGSTYNEQFF

J: TRBJ2-1
D: TRBD2
V: TRBV6-5
size: many
DNA: TGTGCCAGCAGTTACGGCGGGAGCGGAGATGAGCAGTTCTTC
CDR3: CASSYGGSGDEQFF

J: TRBJ2-1
D: .
V: TRBV20-1
size: .
DNA: TGCAGTGCTAGAGAGGGGGTAGGCGAGCAGTTCTTC
CDR3: CSAREGVGEQFF

J: TRBJ2-3
D: .
V: TRBV5-8
size: .
DNA: TGTGCCAGCAGACAACTACTAGTGGACACAGATACGCAGTATTTT
CDR3: CASRQLLVDTDTQYF

J: TRBJ1-5
D: .
V: TRBV6-2/TRBV6-3
size: many
DNA: TGTGCCAGCAGGGGACTCTCCCGGGGGCCCCAGCATTTT
CDR3: CASRGLSRGPQHF

J: TRBJ1-3
D: TRBD1
V: TRBV12-3/TRBV12-4
size: .
DNA: TGTGCCAGCGGCTACACAGGGGAGGACACCATATATTTT
CDR3: CASGYTGEDTIYF

J: TRBJ2-7
D: .
V: TRBV4-2
size: .
DNA: TGTGCCAGCAGCCATGCCCGGGACGCCTCCTACGAGCAGTACTTC
CDR3: CASSHARDASYEQYF